This T cell receptor beta chain was observed in a study of response to subunit inactivated influenza vaccine. MiXCR, applied by TCRdb to the RT-PCR reads, yields one record per CDR3 protein. The sample has 400,000 to 650,000 distinct CDR3 sequences, approximately 7.2% seen once; the top ten hold around 13%. Regarding the study as a whole: Every seasonal influenza vaccination brings in few new T cells, the authors suggested.

Trimming removed 2 bases from V and 7 bases from J, with 14 bases in between. The CDR3 is 14 amino acids. Germline V gene data show CDR1 as LGHDT and CDR2 as YNNKEL (reference sequence). In the case of this clonotype: Its antigen is as yet unknown.

This material consisted of PBMCs from blood, taken less than 25 months after vaccination. The chain joins TRBV3-1 to TRBJ1-2, with no clear D. This clonotype originated in a man aged 50 to 75 who received an inactivated influenza vaccine. The CDR3 loop is CASSQWTEPLGYTF. In DNA form, the CDR3 reads TGTGCCAGCAGCCAATGGACGGAACCTCTTGGCTACACCTTC.